A single sample gave rise to the 5 T cell receptor beta chains below, sequenced in a study of cytomegalovirus exposure and HLA in healthy donors. The PCR had 60 Vbeta and 13 Jbeta primers. This table comes from immunoSEQ multiplex PCR, and its TCRdb copy is limited to in-frame clones, with some not included. The sample comprises around 130,000 clones, about 76% of which are singletons, and around 6.6% rests with the top ten. Sequencing was performed on PBMCs. The receptors stem from a man between 35 and 55 years old in good health and CMV-seropositive.

This clone was detected only a few times. The rearrangement joins TRBV11-3 to TRBJ1-1, with a tentative D call TRBD1 (6 bases). V shed 1 base and J shed 6 bases, with 15 bases lying between them. The germline V gene encodes CDR1 SGHNT and CDR2 YENEEA. CDR3 length: 15 amino acids. The CDR3: CASSLVPGAKAEAFF. The CDR3 bases are TGTGCCAGCAGCTTAGTCCCAGGGGCGAAAGCTGAAGCTTTCTTT.

On this clone itself: The junction departs from the called germline gene at one end, perhaps through a read error. This sequence joins TRBV9 and TRBJ1-6, with 7 bases that match TRBD1. The germline V gene encodes CDR1 SGDLS and CDR2 YYNGEE. CDR3 length equals 15 residues. The CDR3 DNA is TGTGCCAGCAGCGTAGAGGGACAGCCGCATTCACCCCCCCACTTT. It yields the protein CASSVEGQPHSPPHF.

This sequence joins TRBV30 and TRBJ1-5; D is uncertain. Trimming stripped 2 bases from V and 3 bases from J, with 11 bases between. Germline V lookup: CDR1 GTSNPN, CDR2 SVGIG (reference sequence). CDR3 length: 14 residues. This CDR3 is CAWSREVYNQPQHF. CDR3 DNA: TGTGCCTGGAGTCGAGAGGTGTACAATCAGCCCCAGCATTTT.

This clone is a singleton in its sample. This sequence joins TRBV7-2 and TRBJ1-5, with 7 nucleotides matching TRBD1. Losses at the gene ends were 1 base for V and 7 bases for J; bases not matched to a gene: 10. The length of the CDR3 is 16 residues. CDR1 is SGHTA and CDR2 is FQGNSA in the germline V gene. The CDR3 DNA reads TGTGCCAGCAGCTTAGGGAGCTTGACAGGGCAACAGCCCCAGCATTTT. It yields the protein CASSLGSLTGQQPQHF.

In DNA form, the CDR3 reads TGCGCCAGCAGGCTAGACCGGACAGGGGCCCAGCCCCAGCATTTT. It translates to CASRLDRTGAQPQHF. The chain joins TRBV23-1 to TRBJ1-5, with TRBD1 matching 9 bases. TRBV23-1 is designated an ORF whose function remains uncertain. With V trimmed by 6 bases and J by 7 bases, 10 bases remained unmatched. There are 15 residues in the CDR3.